This TCR beta chain was profiled in a study of beta chain features in type 1 diabetes. At the level of the study: Patients did not differ from healthy donors in age, gender or cell yield. Across all samples, around 98 million sorted cells were examined.

The study reverse transcribed the entire isolated RNA, so it sequenced expressed TCRB transcripts. TCRdb's copy holds only in-frame clones and misses some; the assay was immunoSEQ multiplex PCR. The sample comprises approximately 140,000 clones, 6.5% to 8.5% of which are singletons, and approximately 1.4% rests with the top ten. Study-level results: In comparison with healthy donors, patients had naive, central memory and Treg TCRB repertoires that appeared more similar.

This clone was observed a handful of times. Antigen unknown. CD45RO/CCR7/CD25/CD127/CD95/CD27 sorting isolated CD4+ naive, central memory, regulatory and stem cell-like memory cells. CDR3 length equals 16 residues. Germline assignment: CDR1 GTSNPN and CDR2 SVGIG (reference sequence). The V gene end was trimmed by 0 bases and the J gene end by 0 bases; junction bases not matched to a gene: 5. Material for sequencing was central memory CD4+ T cells from blood. The genes are TRBV30 and TRBJ2-5, with 9 bases fitting TRBD2. This TCR came from a woman between 25 and 40 years old in good health. CDR3 sequence: CAWSVGASGDQETQYF. CDR3 bases: TGTGCCTGGAGTGTAGGCGCTAGCGGGGACCAAGAGACCCAGTACTTC.